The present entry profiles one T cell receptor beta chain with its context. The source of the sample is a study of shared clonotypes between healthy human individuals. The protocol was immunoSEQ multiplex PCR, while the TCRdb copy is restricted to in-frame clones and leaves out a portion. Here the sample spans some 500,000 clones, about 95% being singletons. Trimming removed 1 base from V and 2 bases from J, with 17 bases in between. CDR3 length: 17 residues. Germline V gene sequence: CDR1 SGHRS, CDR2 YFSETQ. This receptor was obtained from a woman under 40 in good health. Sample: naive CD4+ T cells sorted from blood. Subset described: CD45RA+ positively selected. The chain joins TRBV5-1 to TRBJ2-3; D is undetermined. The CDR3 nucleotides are TGCGCCAGCAGCTTGTCTCCCAAGCGACCGGCCACAGATACGCAGTATTTT. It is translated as CASSLSPKRPATDTQYF.